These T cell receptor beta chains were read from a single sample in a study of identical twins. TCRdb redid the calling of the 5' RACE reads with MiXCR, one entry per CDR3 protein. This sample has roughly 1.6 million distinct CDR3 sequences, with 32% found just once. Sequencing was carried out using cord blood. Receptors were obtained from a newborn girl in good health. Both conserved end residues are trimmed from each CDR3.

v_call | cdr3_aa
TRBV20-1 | SAREAGDNEQF
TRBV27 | ASSSHFIGNNAF
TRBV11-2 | ASSRGLLGTDTQY
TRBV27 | ASSPGDSSTDTQY
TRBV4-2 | ASSPEWIGSYNEQF
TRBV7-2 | ASSPMGSSYNEQF
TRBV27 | ASSLPPFPSGNTDTQY
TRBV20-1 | SASPGGNQPQH
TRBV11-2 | ASSLVDFYNSPLH
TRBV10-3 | AISDYTAGYGYT
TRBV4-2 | ASSQVGGQVNEQF
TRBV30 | AWSMEVNYGYT
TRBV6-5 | ASFRGQGDAGELF
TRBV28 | ASSSAGEQY
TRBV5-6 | ASGPGFGTNEKLF
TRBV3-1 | ASSQTPSQETQY
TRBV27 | ASSSVLRRGTDTQY
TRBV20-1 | SAPRTEQY
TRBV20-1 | SASFTLEAF
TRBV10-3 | AISESLDSLFGYT
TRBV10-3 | AISAHEGRETQY
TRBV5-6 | ASSLELAGTGELF
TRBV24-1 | ATSDLRPGTDTQY
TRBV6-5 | ASSPDRLPSYEQY
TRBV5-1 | ASSWRLAGVDNEQF
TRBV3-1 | ASSQDLAVSYNEQF
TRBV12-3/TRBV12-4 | ASRQTGEGKNIQY
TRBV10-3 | AIRDRLYEETQF
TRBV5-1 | ASSPDRPLGEQF
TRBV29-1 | SVVLQLSYEQY
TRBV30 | AWDRINQPQH
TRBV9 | ASSPRYLAGGRAYEQY
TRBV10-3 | AISDLGRSTDTQY
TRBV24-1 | ATRVTGDQETQY
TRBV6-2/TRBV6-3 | ASSYSSGRASHEQY
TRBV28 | ASSLPGTRNQPQH
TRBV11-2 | ASSLGTGWDGDTQY
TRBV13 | ASIPKRGGGASDTQY
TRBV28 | ASSFVVDRVAPEAF
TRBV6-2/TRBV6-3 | ASSQRDIPGY
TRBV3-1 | ASSQGNYNEQF
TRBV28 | ASPRRSGTYEQY
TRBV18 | ASTYPSGSVPDTQY
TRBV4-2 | ASSQVQIPGQGNGYT
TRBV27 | ASSPTTSGQETQY
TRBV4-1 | ASSQDILTAGNQF
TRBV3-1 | ASSATLHNSPLH
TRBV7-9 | ASSSDRARYNEQF
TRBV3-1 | ASSQDLAGVLETQY
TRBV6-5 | ASSRLAGEGDTQY